This T cell receptor beta chain was profiled in a study of somatic mutations in T cells in chronic GVHD (dated by TCRdb to 2018 to 2020). As regards this clone: What antigen it recognizes has not been identified. Base qualities were left out, and no much larger clone turns up one base away.

Isolated genomic DNA was used for TCRbeta deep sequencing. TCRbeta CDR3 sequencing and initial data processing were performed with the immunoSEQ assay as a commercial service. From the authors' description of their analysis: Reads were demultiplexed, adapter and primer sequences were removed, similar clones were merged by frequency-ratio clustering, and V, D, J genes were annotated with IMGT. TCRdb took this table from immuneACCESS and kept in-frame rearrangements with V and J called. Such tables lack part of the clones; where checked against another copy, unresolved V genes explain under half of the gap, and the rest is unexplained. V, J and clone size are taken as reported in that table, and D and trimming were inferred from the DNA itself. Counted in this sample were 13,000 or so clones; 78% of them appeared once. The biggest ten clones account for about 30% of the sample. For sorting, staining was done with anti-CD3, anti-CD4, anti-CD8 and a Vbeta20 antibody from the IOTest Beta Mark kit on a FACSAria III, reaching purity above 99%. Peripheral blood was collected in sodium heparin tubes, and mononuclear cells were isolated by Ficoll-Paque PLUS density gradient centrifugation. CD4+ Vbeta20+, CD4+ Vbeta20-, and CD8+ T cell fractions were FACS-sorted before TCRbeta deep sequencing.

The junction shows trimming of 4 bases on V and 7 bases on J, plus 16 bases between the germline ends. Including the terminal cysteine and phenylalanine, the CDR3 comprises 14 residues. Here the CDR3 DNA is all that survives: 42 bases in frame from base 1. The CDR1 and CDR2 encoded by the germline V gene are SGHTA and FQGNSA. This sequence uses TRBV7-2 and TRBJ1-1; the D gene remains uncertain. This TCR derives from a male patient aged 45-60 years with chronic graft-versus-host disease. After transplantation, some T cells may belong to the graft donor instead of the recipient. Sequencing was done on a sample of Vbeta20-negative CD4+ T cells from blood. This specimen's cell subset or site label, interpreted: CD4+ T cells sorted as TCR Vbeta20 negative by flow cytometry. The CDR3 has the sequence CASSSLMGRFEAFF. In nucleotide form, the sequence is TGTGCCAGCAGCTCCCTGATGGGCAGATTTGAAGCTTTCTTT.